This entry lists 12 T cell receptor beta chains sequenced from one sample in a study of OX40 agonist ivuxolimab in advanced cancers. Repertoires were generated with immunoSEQ multiplex PCR, while TCRdb's copy carries only in-frame clones and drops some. The profile shows more than 75,000 clones, around 90% of them singletons. The sample here was CD4+ or CD8+ T cells sorted from blood, taken in a trial of the OX40 agonist ivuxolimab. Receptor source: an adult with an advanced solid tumor such as melanoma, head and neck, liver or kidney cancer.

V usage is TRBV18 and J usage is TRBJ2-7, with 8 bases fitting TRBD1. Germline lookup yields CDR1 KGHSH and CDR2 LQKENI. V shed 1 base and J 6 bases; nucleotides not matched to a gene: 17. The CDR3 is 18 amino acids. The CDR3 is CASSPRGGQGRRLIEQYF. For the CDR3, the DNA is TGTGCCAGCTCACCACGGGGAGGACAGGGACGTCGCCTGATCGAGCAGTACTTC.

J is TRBJ2-3 and V is TRBV15; D gene ambiguous. Trimming pared 4 bases from V and 2 bases from J, leaving 16 bases between. CDR1 LNHNV and CDR2 YYDKDF come from the germline V gene (reference sequence). The CDR3 covers 16 residues. CDR3 protein: CATSTHQSGFTDTQYF. CDR3 sequence (DNA): TGTGCCACCAGCACCCATCAGTCGGGCTTCACAGATACGCAGTATTTT.

The chain uses TRBV7-2 and TRBJ1-2, with 9 bases matching TRBD1. The CDR3 runs to 13 residues. Germline V gives CDR1 SGHTA, CDR2 FQGNSA. V shed 6 bases, J shed 9 bases, and the junction held 8 bases outside the gene matches. The CDR3 DNA is TGTGCCAGCAGTTACGGACAGGGGACTAGCTACACCTTC. Its protein is CASSYGQGTSYTF.

V and J are TRBV5-1 and TRBJ1-1, with a weak D call TRBD1 (6 bases). The CDR3 totals 15 residues. The V gene lost 7 bases and the J gene lost 2 bases, with 18 bases spanning the gap. From germline, CDR1 is SGHRS and CDR2 YFSETQ. The CDR3 bases are TGCGCCAGCTCGACCTCCGGGACACCCAACACTGAAGCTTTCTTT. Its translation: CASSTSGTPNTEAFF.

The rearrangement uses TRBV28 and TRBJ2-1; 9 nucleotides match TRBD1. With V trimmed by 5 bases and J by 9 bases, 14 bases remained unmatched. This CDR3 has 16 residues. The germline gives CDR1 MDHEN, CDR2 SYDVKM. This chain's CDR3 is CASSTWDRDPGGEQFF. The CDR3 nucleotides are TGTGCCAGCAGTACCTGGGACAGGGACCCCGGCGGTGAGCAGTTCTTC.

The chain links TRBV19 to TRBJ2-1; possibly TRBD1 for D (5 bases). V was shortened by 3 bases and J by 5 bases, with 11 bases between the two germline ends. CDR3 length equals 14 residues. CDR1 is LNHDA, CDR2 SQIVND, per germline (reference sequence). CDR3 sequence (DNA): TGTGCCAGTAGTATCCAGGGTTCAAACAATGAGCAGTTCTTC. This translates into CASSIQGSNNEQFF.

The chain recombines TRBV9 with TRBJ2-3; unclear D gene. Looked up from germline, CDR1 is SGDLS and CDR2 is YYNGEE. This CDR3 comprises 15 residues. The V end lost 0 bases, the J end lost 0 bases, and 8 bases lay between the germline ends. The CDR3 spells CASSVEGVSTDTQYF. CDR3 sequence (DNA): TGTGCCAGCAGCGTAGAAGGCGTGAGCACAGATACGCAGTATTTT.

The chain has TRBV15 and TRBJ1-2; D is ambiguous. The V gene lost 0 bases and the J gene lost 3 bases, with 14 bases spanning the gap. Germline assignment: CDR1 LNHNV and CDR2 YYDKDF (reference sequence). The CDR3 is 16 amino acids. CDR3 DNA: TGTGCCACCAGCAGAGAGGGTCCGGGGTGGGACTATGGCTACACCTTC. As protein: CATSREGPGWDYGYTF.

CDR3 sequence: CASSSMEQSNQPQHF. CDR3 sequence (DNA): TGTGCCAGTAGTTCCATGGAACAGAGCAATCAGCCCCAGCATTTT. The chain uses TRBV19 and TRBJ1-5; D remains ambiguous. V was clipped by 5 bases and J by 1 base, with 12 bases between them. The germline CDR1 and CDR2 sequences are LNHDA and SQIVND (reference sequence). This CDR3 has 15 residues. Full variable domain (missing parts from reference TRBV19 and TRBJ1-5): DGGITQSPKYLFRKEGQNVTLSCEQNLNHDAMYWYRQDPGQGLRLIYYSQIVNDFQKGDIAEGYSVSREKKESFPLTVTSAQKNPTAFYLCASSSMEQSNQPQHFGDGTRLSIL.

The V gene is TRBV5-1, the J gene TRBJ2-1; TRBD1 aligns across 9 bases. Germline V gives CDR1 SGHRS, CDR2 YFSETQ. The V gene end was trimmed by 1 base and the J gene end by 8 bases; junction bases not matched to a gene: 10. There are 16 residues in the CDR3. The CDR3 sequence: CASSLLGQGLSDEQFF. DNA for the CDR3: TGCGCCAGCAGCTTGTTGGGACAGGGATTGTCGGATGAGCAGTTCTTC.

V gene TRBV13 combines with J gene TRBJ1-4; 9 bases fit TRBD1. This CDR3 comprises 12 residues. V trimming: 6 bases; J trimming: 8 bases; junction bases outside the gene matches: 1. The V gene's germline CDR1 is PRHDT and CDR2 FYEKMQ (reference sequence). The CDR3 loop reads CASRGQGEKLFF. CDR3 DNA: TGTGCCAGCAGAGGACAGGGGGAAAAACTGTTTTTT.

The J gene is TRBJ2-1, the V gene TRBV7-9; weak D call: TRBD2 (5 bases). CDR3 length: 16 residues. Trimming removed 5 bases from V and 6 bases from J, with 20 bases in between. Germline lookup yields CDR1 SEHNR and CDR2 FQNEAQ (reference sequence). CDR3 protein: CASSDTRVHAANEQFF. The CDR3 coding sequence is TGTGCCAGCAGCGACACTAGGGTGCATGCTGCCAATGAGCAGTTCTTC.